This T cell receptor (beta chain) was obtained from a study of T cell changes during pregnancy in multiple sclerosis. This CDR3 region has 15 residues. Looked up from germline, CDR1 is SGHDT and CDR2 is YYEEEE. Clones were read by immunoSEQ multiplex PCR, and TCRdb kept only the in-frame ones, dropping some. The data show approximately 50,000 clones, approximately 93% seen once. As to this clone: One junction end disagrees with the germline gene, perhaps due to a read error.

The specimen comprised CD4+ T cells from peripheral blood mononuclear cells, sampled in the third trimester of pregnancy. The sequence was obtained from a female donor with multiple sclerosis, enrolled in a pregnancy study. The chain links TRBV5-6 to TRBJ1-2, with TRBD1 identical over 9 bases. The CDR3 bases are TGTGCCGGCAGCTTGGGACAGGGAGGTGTTTATGGCTACACCTTC. This sequence encodes CAGSLGQGGVYGYTF.